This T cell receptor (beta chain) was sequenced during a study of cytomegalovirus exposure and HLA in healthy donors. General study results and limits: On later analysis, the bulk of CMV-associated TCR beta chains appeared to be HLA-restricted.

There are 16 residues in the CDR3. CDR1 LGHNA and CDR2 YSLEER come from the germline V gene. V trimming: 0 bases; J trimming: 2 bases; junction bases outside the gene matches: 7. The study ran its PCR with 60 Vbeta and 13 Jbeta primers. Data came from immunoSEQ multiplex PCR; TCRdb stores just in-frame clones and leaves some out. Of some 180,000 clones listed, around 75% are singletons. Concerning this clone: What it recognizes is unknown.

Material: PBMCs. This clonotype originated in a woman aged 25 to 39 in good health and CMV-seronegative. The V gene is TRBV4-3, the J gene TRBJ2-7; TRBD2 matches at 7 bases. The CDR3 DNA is TGCGCCAGCAGCCAAGAGCGGAGCGGGGCCCCCTACGAGCAGTACTTC. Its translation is CASSQERSGAPYEQYF.